This TCR beta chain was recorded in a study of cytomegalovirus exposure and HLA in healthy donors. Notes on the study in general: Later analysis suggested links between common viral pathogens and several top significant clusters. Within an earlier analysis, most TCR beta V segments proved productive either about 90% or about 30% of the time.

The CDR3 totals 14 residues. Germline V lookup: CDR1 MNHEY, CDR2 SMNVEV (reference sequence). Trimming cost V 4 bases and J 3 bases, with 13 bases left between them. Concerning this clone itself: Its target is unknown.

Researchers ran the PCR with 60 Vbeta and 13 Jbeta primers. Using immunoSEQ multiplex PCR, the repertoire was profiled, and TCRdb retains in-frame clones only, with some absent. The profile shows some 180,000 clones, approximately 82% of them singletons. The chain uses TRBV27 and TRBJ2-7; D might be TRBD2 (6 bases). The clonotype originates from a woman between 18 and 30 years old in good health and CMV-seronegative. Sample: PBMCs. The CDR3 reads CASSSGRGSYEQYF. The CDR3 bases are TGTGCCAGCAGTTCCGGACGGGGGAGCTACGAGCAGTACTTC.